One sample yielded the 21 T cell receptor beta chains listed below, sequenced in a study of blood T cells in healthy people across ages. Then a second PCR, running roughly 7 to 11 cycles, was carried out with a sample-barcoded 5' primer and a J-beta primer mix. TCRdb independently ran MiXCR on the 5' RACE reads; one entry per CDR3 protein. The sample lists roughly 900,000 distinct CDR3 sequences, around 49% occurring once. Sequenced: blood. The receptors were sampled from a man in his thirties or forties in good health.

In this sample, this clonotype turned up a few times. CDR3 amino acids: CASSPREQNTEAFF. DNA for the CDR3: TGTGCCAGCTCACCACGGGAGCAGAACACTGAAGCTTTCTTT. The chain carries TRBV18 and TRBJ1-1; no clear D. Trimming took off 1 base at V and 1 base at J, with 7 bases between the two ends. The CDR3 runs to 14 residues. The V gene's germline CDR1 is KGHSH and CDR2 LQKENI. The entire variable domain, with the rest obtained from reference TRBV18 and TRBJ1-1, is as follows: NAGVMQNPRHLVRRRGQEARLRCSPMKGHSHVYWYRQLPEEGLKFMVYLQKENIIDESGMPKERFSAEFPKEGPSILRIQQVVRGDSAAYFCASSPREQNTEAFFGQGTRLTVV.

The chain has TRBV28 and TRBJ2-1, with 12 bases lining up with TRBD2. V trimming: 5 bases; J trimming: 4 bases; junction bases outside the gene matches: 6. Per the germline V gene, CDR1 is MDHEN and CDR2 is SYDVKM. This CDR3 contains 16 residues. In nucleotides, the CDR3 is TGTGCCAGCAGTCCCGATCTAGCGGGGGGGTACAATGAGCAGTTCTTC. This encodes CASSPDLAGGYNEQFF.

There are a few counts of this clonotype. The chain uses TRBV10-3 and TRBJ1-1; the D gene is possibly TRBD1 (6 bases). This CDR3 has 16 residues. CDR1 is ENHRY and CDR2 is SYGVKD in the germline V gene. Trimming stripped 6 bases from V and 1 base from J, with 18 bases between. CDR3: CAIRELPGVGNTEAFF. CDR3 DNA: TGTGCCATCAGGGAACTGCCAGGGGTGGGGAACACTGAAGCTTTCTTT.

This clonotype was detected only a few times. The V and J genes are TRBV2 and TRBJ2-1, with D possibly matching TRBD1 (5 bases). V was shortened by 3 bases and J by 4 bases, with 13 bases between the two germline ends. Germline loops: CDR1 SNHLY, CDR2 FYNNEI. This CDR3 spans 15 amino acids. Written as DNA, the CDR3 is TGTGCCAGCAGTGAGAGACAGAATAGATACAATGAGCAGTTCTTC. Protein sequence: CASSERQNRYNEQFF.

Of note for this clonotype: A junction end diverges from the germline sequence, so it may reflect a read error. The chain joins TRBV30 to TRBJ2-3, with 8 bases that match TRBD1. CDR1 and CDR2 (germline): GTSNPN, SVGIG (reference sequence). The CDR3 is made up of 14 amino acids. CDR3 sequence: CAWSPGGATDMQYF. The CDR3 DNA reads as TGTGCCTGGAGCCCAGGGGGCGCGACAGATATGCAGTATTTT.

The chain has TRBV7-3 and TRBJ2-2; D possibly uses TRBD1 or TRBD2 (5 bases each). Trimming stripped 6 bases from V and 5 bases from J, with 19 bases between. Germline CDR1 and CDR2: SGHTA and FQGTGA. This CDR3 contains 16 residues. The CDR3 coding sequence is TGTGCCAGCAGTCGGACGGAACGCTGGGGGACCGGGGAGCTGTTTTTT. Amino acids: CASSRTERWGTGELFF. The whole variable domain, remainder taken from reference TRBV7-3 and TRBJ2-2, is GAGVSQTPSNKVTEKGKYVELRCDPISGHTALYWYRQSLGQGPEFLIYFQGTGAADDSGLPNDRFFAVRPEGSVSTLKIQRTERGDSAVYLCASSRTERWGTGELFFGEGSRLTVL.

This clonotype was seen only a few times. The chain combines TRBV6-5 with TRBJ2-5; maybe TRBD1 (6 bases). Germline CDR1 is MNHEY and CDR2 is SVGAGI. The CDR3 is 14 residues long. V was shortened by 5 bases and J by 4 bases, with 14 bases between the two germline ends. This chain's CDR3 is CASSPPGHGETQYF. The CDR3 nucleotides are TGTGCCAGCAGTCCGCCGGGACATGGAGAGACCCAGTACTTC.

The genes are TRBV11-2 and TRBJ2-1, with D perhaps TRBD1 or TRBD2 (6 bases each). Germline V gene data show CDR1 as SGHAT and CDR2 as FQNNGV. V lost 5 bases to trimming and J lost 5 bases, with 13 bases between them. The CDR3 extends over 14 amino acids. CDR3 amino acids: CASSLRGPNNEQFF. The CDR3 DNA sequence: TGTGCCAGCAGCCTACGGGGGCCCAACAATGAGCAGTTCTTC.

This clonotype has only a few counts. CDR3 amino acids: CASSRTSGGVDTQYF. The CDR3 nucleotides read TGTGCCAGCAGCCGGACTAGCGGGGGCGTGGATACGCAGTATTTT. The chain recombines TRBV6-1 with TRBJ2-3; 13 nucleotides agree with TRBD2. This CDR3 is built from 15 residues. In germline, CDR1 is MNHNS, CDR2 SASEGT. V dropped 6 bases and J dropped 6; count of bases not matched to a gene: 6.

There are a few counts of this clonotype. CDR3: CASSVSPAGDETQYF. The CDR3 DNA is TGTGCCAGCAGCGTGTCCCCGGCAGGGGATGAGACCCAGTACTTC. The rearrangement links TRBV9 to TRBJ2-5; D might be TRBD1 (6 bases). The CDR3 spans 15 residues. V lost 2 bases, J lost 5 bases, and 16 bases lay in between. CDR1 SGDLS and CDR2 YYNGEE come from the germline V gene.

The chain couples TRBV3-1 to TRBJ1-1; D not certain. The V and J ends lost 4 bases and 5 bases respectively, with 11 bases between them. Germline V lookup: CDR1 LGHDT, CDR2 YNNKEL (reference sequence). This CDR3 is 13 amino acids long. The CDR3 here is CASSPLGRTEAFF. CDR3 coding DNA: TGTGCCAGCAGCCCCCTCGGGAGGACTGAAGCTTTCTTT.

The gene calls are TRBV5-1 and TRBJ2-5, with TRBD1 matching 10 bases. Trimming at V came to 3 bases and at J to 11 bases, leaving 16 bases not matched to a gene. Germline loops: CDR1 SGHRS, CDR2 YFSETQ. The CDR3 contains 16 residues. Here the CDR3 reads CASSSSGTGAYNEQYF. Here the CDR3 DNA reads TGCGCCAGCAGCTCCTCCGGGACAGGGGCTTACAATGAGCAGTACTTC.

The chain joins TRBV29-1 to TRBJ2-7; D might be TRBD2 (6 bases). With 4 bases removed from V and 0 bases from J, the gap between germline ends came to 13 bases. The CDR3 is 14 amino acids. From germline, CDR1 is SQVTM and CDR2 ANQGSEA. Written as DNA, the CDR3 is TGCAGCGTTGTCCCTGGAGGGAGCTCCTACGAGCAGTACTTC. This translates into CSVVPGGSSYEQYF.

This clonotype came up a few times. The DNA of the CDR3 is TGTGCCAGCAGCCAAGATCGCCTAGCAGAGACCCAGTACTTC. Translation gives CASSQDRLAETQYF. The rearrangement joins TRBV4-2 to TRBJ2-5, with D perhaps TRBD2 (5 bases). This CDR3 is built from 14 residues. The germline V gene encodes CDR1 LGHNA and CDR2 YNFKEQ. V shed 0 bases and J shed 4 bases, with 9 bases lying between them.

To note about this clonotype: With a much larger clone just one base away, this may be a read error. The CDR3 coding sequence is TGTGCCAGCAGTTTTGGGGCCTTAAAACAAGAGGCCCAGTACTTC. It translates to CASSFGALKQEAQYF. This chain links TRBV27 with TRBJ2-5; D perhaps matches TRBD1 (5 bases). The CDR3 covers 15 residues. CDR1 is MNHEY and CDR2 is SMNVEV in the germline V gene (reference sequence).

V and J are TRBV9 and TRBJ2-7, with a possible D match to TRBD2 (6 bases). This CDR3 contains 15 residues. Germline values: CDR1 SGDLS, CDR2 YYNGEE. Trimming removed 0 bases at V and 2 bases at J, with 12 bases between. The CDR3 protein is CASSVATGEPYEQYF. Written as DNA, the CDR3 is TGTGCCAGCAGCGTAGCTACGGGGGAACCCTACGAGCAGTACTTC.

J is TRBJ2-3 and V is TRBV12-3 or TRBV12-4; 8 nucleotides agree with TRBD2. The V gene end was trimmed by 4 bases and the J gene end by 6 bases; junction bases not matched to a gene: 6. The CDR3 runs 14 residues. The CDR3 nucleotides read TGTGCCAGCAGTTGGTCGGGACTAGAGGATACGCAGTATTTT. Its translation is CASSWSGLEDTQYF.

This clonotype showed up just a few times. This chain links TRBV10-3 with TRBJ1-2; no clear D gene. CDR3 length equals 14 residues. Germline V gene lookup returns CDR1 ENHRY and CDR2 SYGVKD. Trimming shortened V by 2 bases and J by 2 bases, and 9 bases separated the two germline ends. In nucleotides, the CDR3 is TGTGCCATCAGTGAGGGGAGCTCGAACTATGGCTACACCTTC. This translates into CAISEGSSNYGYTF.

The rearrangement uses TRBV12-3 or TRBV12-4 and TRBJ1-1; D might be TRBD1 (5 bases). This CDR3 has 15 residues. Trimming removed 8 bases at V and 0 bases at J, with 16 bases between. The CDR3 protein is CASSVPGTVNTEAFF. The CDR3 DNA sequence: TGTGCCAGCTCCGTCCCCGGGACGGTGAACACTGAAGCTTTCTTT.

J is TRBJ2-4 and V is TRBV7-7; 8 bases line up with TRBD2. The better agreement between TRBJ2-5 and the DNA end casts doubt on the J call. Germline V gene lookup returns CDR1 SSHAT and CDR2 FNYEAQ (reference sequence). The CDR3 has 15 amino acids. CDR3 nucleotide sequence: TGTGCCAGCAGCTCCTTTCGGGAGGGCATCGAGACCCAGTACTTC. Its translation: CASSSFREGIETQYF.

V usage is TRBV28 and J usage is TRBJ2-3; tentatively, D is TRBD1 or TRBD2 (5 bases each). The germline gives CDR1 MDHEN, CDR2 SYDVKM. The CDR3 extends over 16 amino acids. Trimming cost V 2 bases and J 7 bases, with 19 bases left between them. CDR3 amino acids: CASSLRGVSGPNTQYF. The CDR3 DNA follows: TGTGCCAGCAGTTTAAGGGGCGTCAGCGGACCTAATACGCAGTATTTT.